Listed below are T cell receptor beta chains from one sample, sequenced in a study of blood T cell repertoires in COVID-19. TCRdb's copy holds only in-frame clones and misses some; the assay was immunoSEQ multiplex PCR. The sample includes about 130,000 clones, roughly 87% of them seen just once. Sequenced sample: peripheral blood. The origin of the receptors is a woman aged 80 or over with acute or convalescent COVID-19. The conserved cysteine and the conserved F or W are not part of the CDR3 here. Each record gives: V gene, D gene, CDR3 protein. D genes are given only for firm matches.

TRBV6-5,TRBD1,ASREGQPNQPQH
TRBV24-1,TRBD2,ATSDLRKPGLASYNEQF
TRBV2,TRBD1,ASTGQGVIYGYT
TRBV3-1/TRBV3-2,NA,ASSQVEGRAF
TRBV4-3,TRBD2,ASSQDPGRETQY
TRBV7-2,TRBD2,ASSDGLARQETQY
TRBV5-1,TRBD2,ASSLRASGGSSSYNEQF
TRBV7-2,TRBD2,ASSHTAGGADTQY
TRBV7-8,NA,ASSLAGDYGYT
TRBV2,TRBD1,ASSVGGTGLRQPQH
TRBV9,NA,ASSVEGLASTDTQY
TRBV11-2,TRBD1,ASSLGRGFGTGMVDIQY
TRBV6-5,NA,ATRVGGPGHEQF
TRBV5-8,NA,ASSLGQPRF
TRBV19,TRBD1,ASSEPGTGAEAF
TRBV5-1,NA,ASSFVSGVGKETQY
TRBV5-1,TRBD1,ASSVLTGQADYGYT
TRBV7-2,NA,ASSFTGSGFYGYT
TRBV15,TRBD1,ATRRQGVTDTQY
TRBV3-1/TRBV3-2,TRBD2,ASRLTSGAQY
TRBV7-2,TRBD1,ASSLPLRQGETEAF
TRBV10-3,NA,AIRSVDREGYT
TRBV6-1,TRBD2,ASSEAGGDYEQY
TRBV7-2,NA,ASSFTGTGELF
TRBV6-5,TRBD1,ASKNTGGGWNEQF
TRBV28,NA,ASSKQGIRGLAKNIQY
TRBV27,TRBD1,ASSPKGQASYGYT
TRBV7-2,TRBD1,ASSTRQGASEKLF
TRBV6-4,NA,ASSYGENTEAF
TRBV28,NA,ASMAGWARQPQH
TRBV23-1,TRBD1,ASSQLIRDRGGTEAF